This TCR beta chain was captured by sequencing in a study of T-cell reconstitution after alpha-beta-depleted transplantation in children. Study findings and constraints: Several hundred rapidly expanded clones from non-depleted graft cells reportedly supplied alpha-beta T cells about two months post-transplant. High day-60 TCRbeta diversity in some patients came from surviving recipient T cells and thymic progenitors. One year post-transplant, T-cell counts and diversity were largely derived from T cells produced anew.

Germline V CDR1 and CDR2: SGHRS, YFSETQ. V gave up 0 bases and J gave up 0 bases, with 13 bases separating them. CDR3 length equals 17 residues. TCRbeta library construction was performed incorporating unique molecular identifiers. Via MiXCR, TCRdb re-called the PCR reads, giving one row per CDR3 protein. The table lists roughly 200,000 distinct CDR3 sequences, about 8.2% of them singletons. This clonotype was counted at least ten times. The antigen is unknown. This receptor was obtained from a male patient aged 2 to 9 who had a stem cell transplant for acute myeloid leukemia, so the T cells may come from the graft donor. Sequences were derived from PBMCs, mostly from graft donor cells, sampled 360 days after TCRalphabeta/CD19-depleted stem cell transplant. The V call is TRBV5-1, the J call TRBJ1-5; no clear D gene. CDR3 region: CASSLERTSFSNQPQHF. The CDR3 DNA is TGCGCCAGCAGCTTGGAGAGGACCAGTTTTAGCAATCAGCCCCAGCATTTT.